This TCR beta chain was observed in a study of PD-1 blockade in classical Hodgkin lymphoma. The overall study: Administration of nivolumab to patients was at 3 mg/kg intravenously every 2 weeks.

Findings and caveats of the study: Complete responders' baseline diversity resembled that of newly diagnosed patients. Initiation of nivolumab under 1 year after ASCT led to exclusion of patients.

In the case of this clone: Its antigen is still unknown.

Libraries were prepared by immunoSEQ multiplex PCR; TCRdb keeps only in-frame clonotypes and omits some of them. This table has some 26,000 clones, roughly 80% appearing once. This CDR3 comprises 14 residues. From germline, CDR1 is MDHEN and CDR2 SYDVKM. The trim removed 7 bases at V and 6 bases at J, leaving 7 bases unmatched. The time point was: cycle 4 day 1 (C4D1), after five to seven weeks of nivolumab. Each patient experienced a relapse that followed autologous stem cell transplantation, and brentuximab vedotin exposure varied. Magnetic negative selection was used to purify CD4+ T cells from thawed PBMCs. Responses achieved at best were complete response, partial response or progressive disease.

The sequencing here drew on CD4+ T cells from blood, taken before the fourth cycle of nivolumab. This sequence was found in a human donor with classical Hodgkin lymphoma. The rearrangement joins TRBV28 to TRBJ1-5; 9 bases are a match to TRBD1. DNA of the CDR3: TGTGCCAGCACCCTACAGGGGGCACGTCAGCCCCAGCATTTT. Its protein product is CASTLQGARQPQHF.